These 25 T cell receptor beta chains originate from one sample sequenced in a study of cytomegalovirus exposure and HLA in healthy donors. PCR amplification relied on 60 Vbeta primers (plus 13 Jbeta primers). Clones were read by immunoSEQ multiplex PCR, and TCRdb kept only the in-frame ones, dropping some. Seen here are roughly 150,000 clones, about 84% observed once, and the top ten hold 1% to 1.5%. Sequencing input: PBMCs. These receptors were collected from a man aged 45-65 years in good health and CMV-seropositive.

The gene calls are TRBV18 and TRBJ2-7; 7 nucleotides align to TRBD2. Germline values: CDR1 KGHSH, CDR2 LQKENI. The CDR3 sequence is 16 residues long. V shed 6 bases, J shed 2 bases, and the junction held 13 bases outside the gene matches. The CDR3 is CASSPWGGGDPYEQYF. The CDR3 coding sequence is TGTGCCAGCTCTCCCTGGGGGGGAGGAGATCCCTACGAGCAGTACTTC.

With regard to this clone: In the same sample, other DNA sequences code for this CDR3. This chain links TRBV5-4 with TRBJ2-1, with TRBD2 matching 11 bases. The CDR3 is 15 residues long. CDR1 is SGHNT and CDR2 is YYREEE in the germline V gene (reference sequence). V lost 2 bases to trimming and J lost 7 bases; unmatched junction nucleotides: 5. The CDR3 is CASSFGLAGGNEQFF. The CDR3 DNA reads TGTGCCAGCAGCTTCGGCCTAGCGGGAGGAAATGAGCAGTTCTTC.

The rearrangement uses TRBV18 and TRBJ2-3, with D possibly being TRBD1 (6 bases). The CDR3 extends over 16 amino acids. V lost 4 bases, J lost 4 bases, and 18 bases lay in between. Germline V gene lookup returns CDR1 KGHSH and CDR2 LQKENI. DNA for the CDR3: TGTGCCAGCTCACTACAACCGCTACAGGGACCAGATACGCAGTATTTT. Amino acids: CASSLQPLQGPDTQYF.

J is TRBJ1-2 and V is TRBV18, with D maybe TRBD1 (6 bases). Germline assignment: CDR1 KGHSH and CDR2 LQKENI. The CDR3 has 15 amino acids. V lost 2 bases and J lost 4, with 14 bases in between. The CDR3 here is CASSPRGNGAYGYTF. The DNA for the CDR3 is TGTGCCAGCTCACCAAGGGGGAACGGGGCCTATGGCTACACCTTC.

The chain carries TRBV14 and TRBJ1-1, with 7 bases fitting TRBD1. The CDR3 totals 13 residues. V lost 1 base, J lost 8 bases, and 4 bases stayed unmatched. Germline-derived CDR1 and CDR2 are SGHDN and FVKESK. This CDR3 is CASSQVGGGEAFF. The DNA for the CDR3 is TGTGCCAGCAGCCAAGTAGGGGGCGGCGAAGCTTTCTTT.

This chain connects TRBV6-6 to TRBJ2-1; 15 nucleotides match TRBD2. Germline loops: CDR1 MNHNY, CDR2 SVGAGI (reference sequence). The V segment lost 7 bases and the J segment 9 bases; nucleotides outside the gene matches: 7. This CDR3 comprises 15 residues. The CDR3 sequence is CASMWTSGGAGEQFF. As DNA, the CDR3 is TGTGCCAGCATGTGGACTAGCGGGGGGGCGGGTGAGCAGTTCTTC.

The chain combines TRBV6-6 with TRBJ1-1, with TRBD1 as a possible D gene (6 bases). The germline V and J ends were trimmed by 7 bases and 0 bases, with 15 bases remaining between them. This CDR3 is built from 15 residues. The germline gives CDR1 MNHNY, CDR2 SVGAGI (reference sequence). CDR3 protein: CASTLGPGVNTEAFF. The CDR3, as DNA: TGTGCCAGCACTCTAGGGCCAGGGGTGAACACTGAAGCTTTCTTT.

The chain combines TRBV18 with TRBJ1-5; 9 bases fit TRBD1. V shed 3 bases and J 3 bases; nucleotides not matched to a gene: 3. CDR1 KGHSH and CDR2 LQKENI come from the germline V gene. The CDR3 loop spans 15 amino acids. The CDR3 protein is CASSPDRGANQPQHF. Written as DNA, the CDR3 is TGTGCCAGCTCACCCGACAGGGGGGCCAATCAGCCCCAGCATTTT.

This clone appeared a single time. The chain joins TRBV6-5 to TRBJ2-1; 10 bases are shared with TRBD2. Germline CDR1 MNHEY, CDR2 SVGAGI. Trimming cost V 0 bases and J 8 bases; bases outside gene matches: 1. The CDR3 runs to 14 residues. The CDR3 loop is CASSYSLAGDEQFF. The DNA of the CDR3 is TGTGCCAGCAGTTACTCGCTAGCGGGAGATGAGCAGTTCTTC.

V gene TRBV6-6 combines with J gene TRBJ1-5; TRBD1 is a possible D gene (5 bases). Trimming removed 7 bases at V and 2 bases at J, with 18 bases between. From germline, CDR1 is MNHNY and CDR2 SVGAGI (reference sequence). The length of the CDR3 is 16 residues. Here the CDR3 reads CASTQGPGRGNQPQHF. CDR3 in DNA: TGTGCCAGCACCCAGGGCCCGGGCAGGGGCAATCAGCCCCAGCATTTT.

The chain carries TRBV19 and TRBJ1-4; possible D gene TRBD1, 6 bases. This CDR3 region has 16 residues. V was pared by 6 bases and J by 0 bases, with 14 bases between. Germline assignment: CDR1 LNHDA and CDR2 SQIVND (reference sequence). CDR3 bases: TGTGCCAGTAGCCAAAACACAGGGACAACTAATGAAAAACTGTTTTTT. This translates into CASSQNTGTTNEKLFF.

V is TRBV27 and J is TRBJ2-6; D is uncertain. Germline lookup yields CDR1 MNHEY and CDR2 SMNVEV (reference sequence). The germline V and J ends were trimmed by 3 bases and 1 base, with 7 bases remaining between them. This CDR3 has 15 residues. CDR3 sequence (DNA): TGTGCCAGCAGTTTCTTTGAGTCTGGGGCCAACGTCCTGACTTTC. Residues: CASSFFESGANVLTF.

This clone was observed a few times. This sample also contains other DNA sequences that code for the same CDR3. The chain combines TRBV2 with TRBJ2-7; a weak D match, TRBD2 (6 bases). V was trimmed by 6 bases and J by 4 bases, leaving 13 bases between them. Germline assignment: CDR1 SNHLY and CDR2 FYNNEI. The CDR3 is 13 amino acids. CDR3 sequence reads: CASSPGGFYEQYF. The DNA of the CDR3 is TGTGCCAGCAGCCCTGGAGGGTTTTACGAGCAGTACTTC.

This clone occurred once. The chain carries TRBV9 and TRBJ2-7; D is ambiguous. The V gene lost 4 bases and the J gene lost 2 bases, with 10 bases spanning the gap. Germline V lookup: CDR1 SGDLS, CDR2 YYNGEE. CDR3 size: 13 residues. The CDR3 reads CASSPSLAYEQYF. The DNA of the CDR3 is TGTGCCAGCAGCCCATCGTTAGCCTACGAGCAGTACTTC.

J is TRBJ2-2 and V is TRBV5-5; the match to TRBD1 covers 9 bases. The CDR3 sequence is 15 residues long. The germline V gene has CDR1 SGHKS and CDR2 YYEKEE (reference sequence). V lost 4 bases to trimming and J lost 3 bases; unmatched junction nucleotides: 4. CDR3 amino acids: CASSGTGIDTGELFF. CDR3 nucleotides: TGTGCCAGCAGCGGGACAGGGATAGACACCGGGGAGCTGTTTTTT.

The chain has TRBV7-9 and TRBJ1-4; D uncertain. Germline CDR1 is SEHNR and CDR2 is FQNEAQ (reference sequence). Deletions cut 1 base from V and 7 bases from J, with 13 bases between. This CDR3 contains 15 residues. CDR3 in amino acids: CASSLVQVTREKLFF. In DNA form, the CDR3 reads TGTGCCAGCAGCTTAGTTCAGGTTACACGTGAAAAACTGTTTTTT.

The chain employs TRBV18 and TRBJ2-5; possibly TRBD1 for D (6 bases). Germline lookup yields CDR1 KGHSH and CDR2 LQKENI. V was trimmed by 1 base and J by 2 bases, leaving 11 bases between them. This CDR3 has 15 amino acids. This CDR3 is CASSPRPQGQETQYF. In nucleotides, the CDR3 is TGTGCCAGCTCACCACGTCCCCAGGGGCAAGAGACCCAGTACTTC. Drawing the rest from reference TRBV18 and TRBJ2-5, the complete variable domain is NAGVMQNPRHLVRRRGQEARLRCSPMKGHSHVYWYRQLPEEGLKFMVYLQKENIIDESGMPKERFSAEFPKEGPSILRIQQVVRGDSAAYFCASSPRPQGQETQYFGPGTRLLVL.

This rearrangement joins TRBV11-3 to TRBJ2-7; TRBD2 agrees at 12 bases. This CDR3 is built from 15 residues. The germline V gene encodes CDR1 SGHNT and CDR2 YENEEA. V dropped 1 base and J dropped 7; count of bases not matched to a gene: 5. CDR3: CASSLGLAGEEEQYF. CDR3 bases: TGTGCCAGCAGCTTAGGACTAGCGGGAGAGGAGGAGCAGTACTTC.

The CDR3 spells CASSYTGTGSYNEQFF. CDR3 DNA: TGCGCCAGCAGCTATACCGGGACAGGAAGCTACAATGAGCAGTTCTTC. This chain links TRBV5-1 with TRBJ2-1; 8 bases line up with TRBD1. This CDR3 is 16 amino acids long. V lost 3 bases to trimming and J lost 3 bases; unmatched junction nucleotides: 8. Germline CDR1 SGHRS, CDR2 YFSETQ.

The chain uses TRBV11-3 and TRBJ1-4; maybe TRBD1 (5 bases). The CDR3 has 13 residues. Trimming took 5 bases from V and 6 from J, leaving 10 bases between them. Germline V gene lookup returns CDR1 SGHNT and CDR2 YENEEA. The CDR3 nucleotides read TGTGCCAGCAGCCGGGGGACTCATGAAAAACTGTTTTTT. This encodes CASSRGTHEKLFF.

The V and J genes are TRBV5-4 and TRBJ1-2; 8 bases match TRBD1. The V gene's germline CDR1 is SGHNT and CDR2 YYREEE (reference sequence). The CDR3 loop spans 16 amino acids. V lost 4 bases, J lost 4 bases, and 12 bases stayed unmatched. CDR3 residues: CASSPGTGPSVYGYTF. CDR3 sequence (DNA): TGTGCCAGCAGCCCCGGGACAGGCCCTTCCGTCTATGGCTACACCTTC.

The J gene is TRBJ2-3, the V gene TRBV28; D may be TRBD2 (6 bases). V was cut by 7 bases and J by 0 bases, with 20 bases left in between. Germline V gives CDR1 MDHEN, CDR2 SYDVKM. This CDR3 has 17 residues. The DNA of the CDR3 is TGTGCCAGCAATTACCGCGGGGCAGTTATTAGCACAGATACGCAGTATTTT. Encoded protein: CASNYRGAVISTDTQYF.

The chain uses TRBV5-1 and TRBJ1-3, with TRBD1 identical over 7 bases. After removal of 4 bases from V and 3 bases from J, the junction contained 1 base not matched to a gene. This CDR3 region has 13 residues. CDR1 SGHRS and CDR2 YFSETQ come from the germline V gene. CDR3 protein: CASSGTVGNTIYF. CDR3 nucleotide sequence: TGCGCCAGCAGCGGGACAGTTGGAAACACCATATATTTT.

The V gene is TRBV9, the J gene TRBJ2-7; 13 bases are shared with TRBD2. Trimming cost V 2 bases and J 2 bases; bases outside gene matches: 7. The V gene's germline CDR1 is SGDLS and CDR2 YYNGEE. CDR3 size: 17 residues. This CDR3 is CASSVGTSGTITYEQYF. The CDR3 DNA follows: TGTGCCAGCAGCGTGGGGACTAGCGGGACGATAACCTACGAGCAGTACTTC.

This clone was recorded a few times. At the DNA level, this CDR3 is encoded by other sequences in the same sample as well. CDR3 loop: CASSVGGQNYGYTF. CDR3 nucleotides: TGTGCCAGCAGCGTAGGGGGACAGAACTATGGCTACACCTTC. The rearrangement links TRBV9 to TRBJ1-2; 7 nucleotides align to TRBD1. Trimming at V came to 0 bases and at J to 2 bases, leaving 1 base not matched to a gene. CDR3 length equals 14 residues. Germline V gene sequence: CDR1 SGDLS, CDR2 YYNGEE.